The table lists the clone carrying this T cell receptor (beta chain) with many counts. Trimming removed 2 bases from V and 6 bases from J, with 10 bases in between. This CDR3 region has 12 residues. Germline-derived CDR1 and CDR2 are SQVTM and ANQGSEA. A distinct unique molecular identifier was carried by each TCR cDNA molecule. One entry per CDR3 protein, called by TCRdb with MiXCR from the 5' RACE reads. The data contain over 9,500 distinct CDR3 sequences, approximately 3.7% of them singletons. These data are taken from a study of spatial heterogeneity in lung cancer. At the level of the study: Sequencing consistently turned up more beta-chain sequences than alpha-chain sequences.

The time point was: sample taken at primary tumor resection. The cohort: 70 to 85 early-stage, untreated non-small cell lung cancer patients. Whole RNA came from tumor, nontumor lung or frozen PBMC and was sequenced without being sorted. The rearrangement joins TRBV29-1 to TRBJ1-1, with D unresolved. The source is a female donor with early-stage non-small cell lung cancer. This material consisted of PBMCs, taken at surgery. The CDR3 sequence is CSVEMGNPEAFF. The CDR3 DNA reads TGCAGCGTTGAAATGGGGAATCCTGAAGCTTTCTTT. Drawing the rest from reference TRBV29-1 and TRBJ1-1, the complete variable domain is SAVISQKPSRDICQRGTSLTIQCQVDSQVTMMFWYRQQPGQSLTLIATANQGSEATYESGFVIDKFPISRPNLTFSTLTVSNMSPEDSSIYLCSVEMGNPEAFFGQGTRLTVV.